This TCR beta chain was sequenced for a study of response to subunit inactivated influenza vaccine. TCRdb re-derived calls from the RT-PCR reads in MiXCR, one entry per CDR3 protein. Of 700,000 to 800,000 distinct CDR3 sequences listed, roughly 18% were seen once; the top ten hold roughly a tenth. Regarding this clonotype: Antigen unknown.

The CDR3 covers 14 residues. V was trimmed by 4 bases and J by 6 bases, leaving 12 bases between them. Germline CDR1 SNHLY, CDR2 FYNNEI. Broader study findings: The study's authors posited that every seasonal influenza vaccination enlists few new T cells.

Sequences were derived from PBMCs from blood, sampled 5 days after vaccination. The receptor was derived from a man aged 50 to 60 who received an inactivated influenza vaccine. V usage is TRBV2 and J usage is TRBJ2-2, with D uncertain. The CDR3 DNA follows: TGTGCCAGCAGTGGGACCAATCAAGCCGGGGAGCTGTTTTTT. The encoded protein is CASSGTNQAGELFF.